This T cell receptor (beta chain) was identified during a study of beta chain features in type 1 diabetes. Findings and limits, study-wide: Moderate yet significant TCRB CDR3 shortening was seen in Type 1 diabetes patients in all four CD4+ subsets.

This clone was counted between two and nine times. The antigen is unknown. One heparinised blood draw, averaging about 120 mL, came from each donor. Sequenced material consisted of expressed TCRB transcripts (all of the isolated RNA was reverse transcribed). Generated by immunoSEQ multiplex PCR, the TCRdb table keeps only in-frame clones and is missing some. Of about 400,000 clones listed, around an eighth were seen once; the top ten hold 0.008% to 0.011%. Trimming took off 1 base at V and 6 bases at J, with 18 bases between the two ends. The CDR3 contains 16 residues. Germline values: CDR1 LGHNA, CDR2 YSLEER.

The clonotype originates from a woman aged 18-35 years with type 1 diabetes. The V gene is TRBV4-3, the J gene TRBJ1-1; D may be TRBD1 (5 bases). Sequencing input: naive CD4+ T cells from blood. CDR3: CASSQVGQQGKPEAFF. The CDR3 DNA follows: TGCGCCAGCAGCCAAGTTGGCCAGCAGGGTAAGCCTGAAGCTTTCTTT.